The clone carrying this TCR beta chain came up a few times. Its specificity is unknown. TCR beta CDR3 regions were amplified from RNA transcripts. HTBI primers were employed in a first-round RT-PCR of the TCR CDR3. TCRdb called the multiplex PCR reads again in MiXCR, with one record for every CDR3 protein. The data contain about 690,000 distinct CDR3 sequences, around 16% of them seen just once; the ten biggest clones take up about a sixth. Trimming cost V 3 bases and J 4 bases; bases outside gene matches: 10. Germline values: CDR1 DFQATT, CDR2 SNEGSKA (reference sequence). This CDR3 comprises 15 residues. Patients with uncontrolled infections, other autoimmune diseases, pregnancy or lactation were excluded. This entry comes from a study of T cells in Graves' hyperthyroidism and ophthalmopathy. Study findings and constraints: Ophthalmopathy, which appeared later, was predicted by the model a median approximately 6 months before onset.

This rearrangement joins TRBV20-1 to TRBJ2-3, with 7 bases lining up with TRBD1. Sequencing input: blood. This receptor was obtained from a man aged 50 to 60 with Graves' hyperthyroidism. The CDR3 is CSASLWTGVPDTQYF. CDR3 coding DNA: TGCAGTGCTAGTCTCTGGACAGGCGTTCCAGATACGCAGTATTTT.